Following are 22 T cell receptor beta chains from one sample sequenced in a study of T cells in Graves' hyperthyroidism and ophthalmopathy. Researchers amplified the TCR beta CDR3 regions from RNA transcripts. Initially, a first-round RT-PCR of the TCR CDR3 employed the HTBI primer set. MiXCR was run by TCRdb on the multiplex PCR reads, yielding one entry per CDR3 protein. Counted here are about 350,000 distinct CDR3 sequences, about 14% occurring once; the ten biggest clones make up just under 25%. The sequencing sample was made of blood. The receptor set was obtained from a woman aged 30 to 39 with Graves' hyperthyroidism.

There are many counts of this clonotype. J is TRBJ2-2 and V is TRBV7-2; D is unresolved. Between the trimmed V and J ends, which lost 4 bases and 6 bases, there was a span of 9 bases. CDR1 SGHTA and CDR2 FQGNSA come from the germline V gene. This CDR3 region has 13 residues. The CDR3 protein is CASSSPRAGELFF. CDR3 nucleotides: TGTGCCAGCAGCTCGCCTAGAGCCGGGGAGCTGTTTTTT.

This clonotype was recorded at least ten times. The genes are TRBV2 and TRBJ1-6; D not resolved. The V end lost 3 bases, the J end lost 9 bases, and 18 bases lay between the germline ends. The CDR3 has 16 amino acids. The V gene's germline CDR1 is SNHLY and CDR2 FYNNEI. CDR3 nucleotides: TGTGCCAGCAGTGAGAGGTCTCGGGGAAGTCCTTCACCCCTCCACTTT. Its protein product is CASSERSRGSPSPLHF.

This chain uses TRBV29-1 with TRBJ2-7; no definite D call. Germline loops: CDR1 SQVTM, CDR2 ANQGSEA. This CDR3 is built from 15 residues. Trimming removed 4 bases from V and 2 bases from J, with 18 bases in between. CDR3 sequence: CSVVVPRVLAYEQYF. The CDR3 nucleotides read TGCAGCGTTGTTGTTCCCCGAGTGTTGGCCTACGAGCAGTACTTC.

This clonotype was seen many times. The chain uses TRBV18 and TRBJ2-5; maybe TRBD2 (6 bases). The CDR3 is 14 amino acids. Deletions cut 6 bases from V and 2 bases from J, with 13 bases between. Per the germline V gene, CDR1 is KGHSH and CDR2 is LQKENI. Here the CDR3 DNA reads TGTGCCAGCTCCCCCGCGGGGAATCAAGAGACCCAGTACTTC. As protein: CASSPAGNQETQYF.

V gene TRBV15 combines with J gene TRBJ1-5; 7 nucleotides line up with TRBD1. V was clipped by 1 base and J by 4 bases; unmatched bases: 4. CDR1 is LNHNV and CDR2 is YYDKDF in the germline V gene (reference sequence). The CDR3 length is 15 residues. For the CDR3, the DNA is TGTGCCACCAGCAGAGGGGGGACAGATAATCAGCCCCAGCATTTT. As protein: CATSRGGTDNQPQHF.

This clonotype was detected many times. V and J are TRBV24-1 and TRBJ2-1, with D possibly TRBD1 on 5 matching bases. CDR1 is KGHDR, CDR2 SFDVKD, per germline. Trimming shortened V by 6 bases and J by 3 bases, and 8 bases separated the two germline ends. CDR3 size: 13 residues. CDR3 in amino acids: CATSRGGYNEQFF. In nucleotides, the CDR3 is TGTGCCACCAGTAGGGGCGGCTACAATGAGCAGTTCTTC.

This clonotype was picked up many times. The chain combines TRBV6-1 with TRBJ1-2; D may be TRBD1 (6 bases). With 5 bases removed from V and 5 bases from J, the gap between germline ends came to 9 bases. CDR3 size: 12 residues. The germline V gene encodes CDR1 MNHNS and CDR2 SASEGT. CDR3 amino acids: CASSPQGYGYTF. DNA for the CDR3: TGTGCCAGCAGTCCACAGGGTTATGGCTACACCTTC.

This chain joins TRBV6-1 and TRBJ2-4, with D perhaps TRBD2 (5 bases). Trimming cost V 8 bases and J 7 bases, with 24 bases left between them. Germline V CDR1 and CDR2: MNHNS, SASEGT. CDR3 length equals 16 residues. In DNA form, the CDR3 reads TGTGCCAGCTCCCTCTCGCAACGTCGGGAATGGAACATTCAGTACTTC. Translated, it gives CASSLSQRREWNIQYF.

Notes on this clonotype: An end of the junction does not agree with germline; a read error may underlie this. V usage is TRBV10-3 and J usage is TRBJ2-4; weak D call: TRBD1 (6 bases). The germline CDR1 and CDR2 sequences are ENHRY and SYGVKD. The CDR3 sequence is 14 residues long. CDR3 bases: TGTGCCATCAGTGAGTCGACAGGCCGGGCCATTCTGTACTTC. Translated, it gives CAISESTGRAILYF.

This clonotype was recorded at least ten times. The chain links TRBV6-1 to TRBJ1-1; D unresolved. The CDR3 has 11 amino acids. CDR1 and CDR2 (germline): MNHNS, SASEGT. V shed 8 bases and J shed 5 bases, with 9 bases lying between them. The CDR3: CASSGRTEAFF. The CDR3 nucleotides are TGTGCCAGCTCCGGGAGGACTGAAGCTTTCTTT.

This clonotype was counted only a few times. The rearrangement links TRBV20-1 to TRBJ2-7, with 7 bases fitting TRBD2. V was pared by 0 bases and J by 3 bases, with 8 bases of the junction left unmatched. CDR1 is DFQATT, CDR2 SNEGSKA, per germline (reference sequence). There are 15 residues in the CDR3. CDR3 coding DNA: TGCAGTGCTAGAGATAGAAGCCGCGGGAGCTACGAGCAGTACTTC. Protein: CSARDRSRGSYEQYF.

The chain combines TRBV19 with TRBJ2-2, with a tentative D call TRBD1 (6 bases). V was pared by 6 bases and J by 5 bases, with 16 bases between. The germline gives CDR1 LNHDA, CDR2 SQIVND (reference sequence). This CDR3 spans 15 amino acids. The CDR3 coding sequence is TGTGCCAGTAGGCGGGCAGGGGTACGAACCGGGGAGCTGTTTTTT. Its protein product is CASRRAGVRTGELFF. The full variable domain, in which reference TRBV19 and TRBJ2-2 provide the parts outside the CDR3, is DGGITQSPKYLFRKEGQNVTLSCEQNLNHDAMYWYRQDPGQGLRLIYYSQIVNDFQKGDIAEGYSVSREKKESFPLTVTSAQKNPTAFYLCASRRAGVRTGELFFGEGSRLTVL.

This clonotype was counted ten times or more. CDR3 sequence reads: CASSEGVNYGYTF. CDR3 bases: TGTGCCAGCTCAGAGGGAGTTAACTATGGCTACACCTTC. The rearrangement joins TRBV18 to TRBJ1-2; no firm D call. Trimming removed 5 bases at V and 1 base at J, with 8 bases between. Per germline, CDR1 KGHSH and CDR2 LQKENI. The CDR3 has 13 amino acids.

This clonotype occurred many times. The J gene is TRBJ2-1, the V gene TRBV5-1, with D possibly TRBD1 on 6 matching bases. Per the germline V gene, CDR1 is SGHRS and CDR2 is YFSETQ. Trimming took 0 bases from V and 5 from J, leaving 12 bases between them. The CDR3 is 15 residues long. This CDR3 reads CASSLEQGPDNEQFF. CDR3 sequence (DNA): TGCGCCAGCAGCTTGGAACAGGGTCCGGACAATGAGCAGTTCTTC.

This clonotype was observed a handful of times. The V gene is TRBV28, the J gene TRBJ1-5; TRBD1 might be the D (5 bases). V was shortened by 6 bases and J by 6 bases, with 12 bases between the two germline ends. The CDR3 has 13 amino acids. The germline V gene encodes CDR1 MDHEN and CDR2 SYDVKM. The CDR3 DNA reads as TGTGCCAGCAGCCTCTTAAGGGGTCAGCCCCAGCATTTT. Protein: CASSLLRGQPQHF.

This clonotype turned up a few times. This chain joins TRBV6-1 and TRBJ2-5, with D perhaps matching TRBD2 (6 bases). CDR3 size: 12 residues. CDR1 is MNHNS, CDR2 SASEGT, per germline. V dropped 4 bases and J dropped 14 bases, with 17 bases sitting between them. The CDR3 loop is CASSAIRDFAYF. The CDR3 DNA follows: TGTGCCAGCAGTGCGATACGGGACTTTGCTTACTTC.

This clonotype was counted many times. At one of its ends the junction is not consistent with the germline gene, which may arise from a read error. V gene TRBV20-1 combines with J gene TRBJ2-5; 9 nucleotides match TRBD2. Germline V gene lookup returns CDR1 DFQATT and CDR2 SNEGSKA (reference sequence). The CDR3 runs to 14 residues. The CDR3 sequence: CSVRPGLALETQYF. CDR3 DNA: TGCAGTGTTAGACCGGGACTAGCTTTAGAGACCCAGTACTTC.

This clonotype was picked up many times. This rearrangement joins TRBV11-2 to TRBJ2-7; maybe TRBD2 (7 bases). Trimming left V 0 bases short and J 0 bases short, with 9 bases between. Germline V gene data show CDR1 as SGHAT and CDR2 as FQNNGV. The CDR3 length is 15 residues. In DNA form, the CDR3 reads TGTGCCAGCAGCTTAGAGCGGGGGCCCTCCTACGAGCAGTACTTC. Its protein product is CASSLERGPSYEQYF. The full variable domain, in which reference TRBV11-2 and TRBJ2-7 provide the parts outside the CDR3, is EAGVAQSPRYKIIEKRQSVAFWCNPISGHATLYWYQQILGQGPKLLIQFQNNGVVDDSQLPKDRFSAERLKGVDSTLKIQPAKLEDSAVYLCASSLERGPSYEQYFGPGTRLTVT.

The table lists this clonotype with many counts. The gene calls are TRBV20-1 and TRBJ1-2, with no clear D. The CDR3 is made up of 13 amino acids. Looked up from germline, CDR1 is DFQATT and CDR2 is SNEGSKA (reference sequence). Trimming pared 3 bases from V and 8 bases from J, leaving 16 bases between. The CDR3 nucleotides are TGCAGTGCTAGCGGGTTGACGTATGGCGGCTACACCTTC. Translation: CSASGLTYGGYTF.

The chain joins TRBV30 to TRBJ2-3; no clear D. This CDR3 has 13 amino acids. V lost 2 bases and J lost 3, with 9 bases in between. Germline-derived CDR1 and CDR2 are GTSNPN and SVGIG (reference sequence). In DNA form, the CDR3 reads TGTGCCTGGAGTTTCGGGCCAACAGATACGCAGTATTTT. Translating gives CAWSFGPTDTQYF.

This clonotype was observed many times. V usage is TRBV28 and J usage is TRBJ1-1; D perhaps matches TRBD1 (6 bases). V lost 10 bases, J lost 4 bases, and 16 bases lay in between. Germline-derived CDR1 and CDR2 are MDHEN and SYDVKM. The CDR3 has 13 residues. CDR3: CATQRGYGTEAFF. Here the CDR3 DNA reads TGTGCCACCCAGAGGGGGTATGGCACTGAAGCTTTCTTT. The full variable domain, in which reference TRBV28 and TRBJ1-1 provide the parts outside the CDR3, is DVKVTQSSRYLVKRTGEKVFLECVQDMDHENMFWYRQDPGLGLRLIYFSYDVKMKEKGDIPEGYSVSREKKERFSLILESASTNQTSMYLCATQRGYGTEAFFGQGTRLTVV.

CDR3 protein: CASSRDRGRDQPQHF. The CDR3 DNA follows: TGTGCCAGCAGCCGGGACAGGGGGCGCGATCAGCCCCAGCATTTT. J is TRBJ1-5 and V is TRBV7-2; 12 positions agree with TRBD1. This CDR3 has 15 amino acids. The J segment lost 5 bases and the V segment lost 5 bases, leaving 4 bases of the junction unmatched. CDR1 SGHTA and CDR2 FQGNSA come from the germline V gene.